This entry describes one TCR beta chain. This record belongs to a study of blood T cell repertoires in COVID-19. Here immunoSEQ multiplex PCR was the method, and the copy in TCRdb shows in-frame clones only, minus some. The sample contains 400,000 to 550,000 clones, around 90% of which appear only once. The CDR3 runs to 12 residues. V dropped 6 bases and J dropped 2 bases, with 10 bases sitting between them. Germline CDR1 is SQVTM and CDR2 is ANQGSEA. Sequencing used PBMCs or T cells enriched from blood (not recorded which). The TCR originated in a woman younger than 35 with acute COVID-19. The chain links TRBV29-1 to TRBJ2-5, with D possibly matching TRBD1 (5 bases). The CDR3 DNA is TGCAGCGTGCGCAGGGATCAAGAGACCCAGTACTTC. Amino acids: CSVRRDQETQYF.